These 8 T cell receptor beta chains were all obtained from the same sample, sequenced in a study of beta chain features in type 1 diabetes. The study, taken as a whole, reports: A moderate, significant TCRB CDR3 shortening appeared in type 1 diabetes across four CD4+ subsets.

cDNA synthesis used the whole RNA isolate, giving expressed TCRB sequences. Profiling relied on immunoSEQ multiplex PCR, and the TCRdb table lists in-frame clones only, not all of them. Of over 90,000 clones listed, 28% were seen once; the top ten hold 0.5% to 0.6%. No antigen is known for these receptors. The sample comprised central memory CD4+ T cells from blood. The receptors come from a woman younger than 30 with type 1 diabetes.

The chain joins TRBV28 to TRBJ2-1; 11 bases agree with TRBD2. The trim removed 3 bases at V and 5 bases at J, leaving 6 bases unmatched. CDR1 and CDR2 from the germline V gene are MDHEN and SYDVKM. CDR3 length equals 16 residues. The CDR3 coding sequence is TGTGCCAGCAGTTTCCCCGGGACTAGCGGCCACAATGAGCAGTTCTTC. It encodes CASSFPGTSGHNEQFF.

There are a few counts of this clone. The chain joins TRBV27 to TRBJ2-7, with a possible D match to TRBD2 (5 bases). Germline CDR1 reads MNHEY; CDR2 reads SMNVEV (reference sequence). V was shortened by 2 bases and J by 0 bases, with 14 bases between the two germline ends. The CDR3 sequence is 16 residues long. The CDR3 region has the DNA TGTGCCAGCAGTTTAAGCGCCGCGGGCGTCTCCTACGAGCAGTACTTC. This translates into CASSLSAAGVSYEQYF.

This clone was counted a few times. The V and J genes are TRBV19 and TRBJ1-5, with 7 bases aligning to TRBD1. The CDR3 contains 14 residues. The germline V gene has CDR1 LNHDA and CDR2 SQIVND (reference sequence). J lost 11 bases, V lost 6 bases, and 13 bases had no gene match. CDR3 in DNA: TGTGCCAGTAGACCTCTGACAGGGCAGGGGACCCAGCATTTT. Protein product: CASRPLTGQGTQHF. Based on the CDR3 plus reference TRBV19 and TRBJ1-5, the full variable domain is DGGITQSPKYLFRKEGQNVTLSCEQNLNHDAMYWYRQDPGQGLRLIYYSQIVNDFQKGDIAEGYSVSREKKESFPLTVTSAQKNPTAFYLCASRPLTGQGTQHFGDGTRLSIL.

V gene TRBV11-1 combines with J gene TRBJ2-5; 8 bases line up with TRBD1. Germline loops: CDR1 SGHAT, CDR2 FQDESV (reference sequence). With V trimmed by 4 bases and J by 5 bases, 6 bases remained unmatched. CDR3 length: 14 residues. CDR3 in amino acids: CASSSRTGRETQYF. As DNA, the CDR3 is TGTGCCAGCAGCTCAAGGACAGGGCGGGAGACCCAGTACTTC.

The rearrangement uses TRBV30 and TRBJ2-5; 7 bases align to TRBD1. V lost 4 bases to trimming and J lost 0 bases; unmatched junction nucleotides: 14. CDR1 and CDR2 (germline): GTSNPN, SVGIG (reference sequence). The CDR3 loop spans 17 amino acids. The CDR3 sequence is CAWTRGWGSPNQETQYF. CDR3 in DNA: TGTGCCTGGACCAGGGGGTGGGGGTCCCCAAACCAAGAGACCCAGTACTTC.

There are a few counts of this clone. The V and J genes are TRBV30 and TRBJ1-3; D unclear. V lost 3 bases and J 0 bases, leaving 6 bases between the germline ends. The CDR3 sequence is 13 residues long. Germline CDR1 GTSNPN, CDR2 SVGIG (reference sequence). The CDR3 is CAWRLSSGNTIYF. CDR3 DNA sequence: TGTGCCTGGAGACTCTCCTCTGGAAACACCATATATTTT.

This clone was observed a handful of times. CDR3 in amino acids: CASSLGTAGANVLTF. The CDR3 DNA reads TGCGCCAGCAGTTTAGGGACAGCCGGGGCCAACGTCCTGACTTTC. This chain joins TRBV5-1 and TRBJ2-6; 7 positions agree with TRBD1. The J segment lost 4 bases and the V segment lost 5 bases, leaving 6 bases of the junction unmatched. Germline CDR1 reads SGHRS; CDR2 reads YFSETQ. This CDR3 is 15 amino acids long.

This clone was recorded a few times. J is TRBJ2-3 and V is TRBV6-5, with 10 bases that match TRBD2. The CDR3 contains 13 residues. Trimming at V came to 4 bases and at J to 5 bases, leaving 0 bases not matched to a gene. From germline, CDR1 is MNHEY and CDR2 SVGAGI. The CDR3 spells CASSLAGGDTQYF. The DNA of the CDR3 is TGTGCCAGCAGTTTAGCGGGAGGAGATACGCAGTATTTT.